This is a list of T cell receptor beta chains from one sample in a study of CD8+CD57+ T cells in acquired aplastic anemia. From the reads, TCRdb called clonotypes with MiXCR, one entry per CDR3 protein. The repertoire holds 40,000 or so distinct CDR3 sequences, with roughly 77% as singletons. The sequenced sample was sorted CD4+, CD8+, or CD8+CD57+ T cells (not recorded which) from PBMCs. These receptor sequences come from a human donor in good health, serving as a control. Both conserved end residues are trimmed from each CDR3. Each record gives: V gene, J gene, CDR3 protein.

>TRBV10-3|TRBJ1-1
AISESGEAL
>TRBV19|TRBJ2-7
ASAPGQGAGEQY
>TRBV20-1|TRBJ1-2
SAFNLDSNYGYT
>TRBV6-4|TRBJ2-3
ASSPSSGGTDTQY
>TRBV15|TRBJ2-5
ATSRATSGGETQY
>TRBV19|TRBJ1-1
ASSMPGAAVVAF
>TRBV10-2|TRBJ1-6
ASSESLTGGNSPPH
>TRBV9|TRBJ2-3
ASSVGGRGIDTQY
>TRBV2|TRBJ2-7
ASASRVLREQY
>TRBV24-1|TRBJ2-5
ATSDFGGAQY
>TRBV15|TRBJ1-5
ATSSFRGNQPQH
>TRBV7-9|TRBJ1-5
ASSSTDRAGQPQH
>TRBV29-1|TRBJ2-1
SVDVAGGNEQF
>TRBV15|TRBJ2-7
ATSRGLGQGGLEQY
>TRBV20-1|TRBJ1-4
SARRGGGPNEKLF
>TRBV19|TRBJ1-3
ASSLASGNTIY
>TRBV2|TRBJ1-2
ASREDGRRGYT
>TRBV5-1|TRBJ2-7
ASRGSSYEQY
>TRBV25-1|TRBJ1-1
ASSRNGPINTEAF
>TRBV2|TRBJ1-5
ASRLRDSSNQPQH
>TRBV11-2|TRBJ1-1
ASSLGWGQMNTEAF
>TRBV5-5|TRBJ1-2
ASSLNPGFSYGYT
>TRBV15|TRBJ2-3
ATSSLTGVTDTQY
>TRBV19|TRBJ1-2
ASMGTDYYGYT
>TRBV4-1|TRBJ2-2
ASSQEGRGGSAGELF
>TRBV2|TRBJ2-3
ASIRQGADTQY
>TRBV6-1|TRBJ2-1
ASSASGGANEQF
>TRBV7-2|TRBJ1-6
ASSLGVYSPLH
>TRBV4-2|TRBJ2-1
ASSQEGSGPDEQF
>TRBV19|TRBJ2-3
ASNGAWADTQY
>TRBV7-2|TRBJ2-5
ASSLWGGVETQY
>TRBV5-1|TRBJ1-1
ASSWLGLTEAF
>TRBV4-3|TRBJ1-1
ASSQATGTGGTEAF
>TRBV20-1|TRBJ2-5
GAGSGGVMETQY
>TRBV7-2|TRBJ2-7
ASSFGQTYEQY
>TRBV19|TRBJ1-6
ASTSGTGYSPLH
>TRBV29-1|TRBJ2-5
SVRAELRTGQETQY
>TRBV11-2|TRBJ1-1
ASSPLAEATNYNTGAF
>TRBV12-3/TRBV12-4|TRBJ2-1
ASRITSGGASEQF
>TRBV20-1|TRBJ1-4
SAPAPSGDEKLF
>TRBV10-3|TRBJ2-7
AIQQDSYYEQY
>TRBV9|TRBJ2-5
ASSRASGEETRC
>TRBV2|TRBJ1-1
ASSSWEGGPLNTEAF
>TRBV29-1|TRBJ1-2
SVGEDYGYT
>TRBV20-1|TRBJ1-6
SARDGGVNSPLH
>TRBV7-8|TRBJ2-7
ASSQGQSYEQY